A selection of T cell receptor beta chains follows, all from one sample in a study of blood T cell repertoires in COVID-19. Sequencing used immunoSEQ multiplex PCR; TCRdb keeps in-frame clones, though not all of them. The table records about 210,000 clones, 89% of them present only once. Specimen: PBMCs or T cells enriched from blood (not recorded which). Every receptor here comes from a young woman who had recovered from COVID-19. CDR3s include the opening cysteine and the closing phenylalanine or tryptophan. The D gene is left open where the match is weak. Not all rows give a size; the values are once, few, many and, for expanded clones, a class.

TRBV9	NA	TRBJ1-6	TRBD1	TGTGCCAGCAGCCCGTGGGACAGGGATAGAAGTCCCCTCCACTTT	CASSPWDRDRSPLHF
TRBV6-5	NA	TRBJ2-7	TRBD1	TGTGCCAGCAGGGAGACAGGGATACCCTACGAGCAGTACTTC	CASRETGIPYEQYF
TRBV24-1	once	TRBJ2-2	TRBD2	TGTGCCACCAGTGATTTGGGGACTAGCGGGGCAACCGGGGAGCTGTTTTTT	CATSDLGTSGATGELFF
TRBV2	NA	TRBJ2-4	NA	TGTGCCAGCAGTGGGCAAAACATTCAGTACTTC	CASSGQNIQYF
TRBV2	NA	TRBJ1-2	TRBD1	TGTGCCAGCAGTGAAGGGACAGGGCAAGAGGGCTACACCTTC	CASSEGTGQEGYTF
TRBV28	NA	TRBJ2-7	NA	TGTGCCAGCAGTTTAGACAGCCAATCCTACGAGCAGTACTTC	CASSLDSQSYEQYF
TRBV4-2	NA	TRBJ2-7	TRBD1	TGTGCCAGCAGCCAAGGACAGGGCTTCACCTACGAGCAGTACTTC	CASSQGQGFTYEQYF
TRBV2	once	TRBJ1-4	TRBD1	TGTGCCAGCAACGGACAGGCTAATGAAAAACTGTTTTTT	CASNGQANEKLFF
TRBV18	NA	TRBJ2-1	NA	TGTGCCAGCTCACCACAGGGGGTGAGCTCCTACAATGAGCAGTTCTTC	CASSPQGVSSYNEQFF
TRBV5-1	NA	TRBJ2-3	TRBD2	TGCGCCAGCAGCTGGCGCACTAGCGGGGGGGCCACAGATACGCAGTATTTT	CASSWRTSGGATDTQYF
TRBV12-3/TRBV12-4	NA	TRBJ1-5	TRBD1	TGTGCCAGCAACTTGCAGGGGGTCCGGCCCCAGCATTTT	CASNLQGVRPQHF
TRBV6-5	NA	TRBJ1-1	NA	TGTGCCAGCAGTTACCTGGCGGCGAACACTGAAGCTTTCTTT	CASSYLAANTEAFF
TRBV27	NA	TRBJ1-1	NA	TGTGCCAGCAGCTCGACAGGGAACACTGAAGCTTTCTTT	CASSSTGNTEAFF
TRBV7-2	few	TRBJ1-3	NA	TGTGCCAGCAGCTTTGACAGTTTTCGTGGAAACACCATATATTTT	CASSFDSFRGNTIYF
TRBV21-1	NA	TRBJ2-1	NA	TGTGCCAGCGGTTCCGGGACAGGGGTTTTGAATGAGCAGTTCTTC	CASGSGTGVLNEQFF
TRBV28	NA	TRBJ1-4	NA	TGTGCCAGCAGTTTAACTCTTGCAACTAATGAAAAACTGTTTTTT	CASSLTLATNEKLFF
TRBV4-2	NA	TRBJ1-1	TRBD1	TGTGCCAGCAGCCAATGGGACAGGGTGGAGTCGAACACTGAAGCTTTCTTT	CASSQWDRVESNTEAFF
TRBV2	few	TRBJ2-3	NA	TGTGCCAGCAGCCCCACAGAAGATACGCAGTATTTT	CASSPTEDTQYF
TRBV30	few	TRBJ1-1	NA	TGTGCCTGGATCCGGGATATGAACACTGAAGCTTTCTTT	CAWIRDMNTEAFF
TRBV5-1	few	TRBJ2-7	TRBD2	TGCGCCAGCAGCTTAACTAGCGGGAGCTCCTACGAGCAGTACTTC	CASSLTSGSSYEQYF
TRBV7-9	NA	TRBJ1-1	TRBD1	TGTGCCAGCAGCTTTACAGGGGGTATCACTGAAGCTTTCTTT	CASSFTGGITEAFF
TRBV7-2	NA	TRBJ1-2	NA	TGTGCCAGCAGCTTAGCACATTATGGCTACACCTTC	CASSLAHYGYTF
TRBV4-1	NA	TRBJ1-2	TRBD1	TGCGCCAGCAGCCACCTTCTCTCGGACAGGCGCTTCTATGGCTACACCTTC	CASSHLLSDRRFYGYTF
TRBV5-1	NA	TRBJ2-5	NA	TGCGCCAGCAGCTTGGGACTCCAAGAGACCCAGTACTTC	CASSLGLQETQYF